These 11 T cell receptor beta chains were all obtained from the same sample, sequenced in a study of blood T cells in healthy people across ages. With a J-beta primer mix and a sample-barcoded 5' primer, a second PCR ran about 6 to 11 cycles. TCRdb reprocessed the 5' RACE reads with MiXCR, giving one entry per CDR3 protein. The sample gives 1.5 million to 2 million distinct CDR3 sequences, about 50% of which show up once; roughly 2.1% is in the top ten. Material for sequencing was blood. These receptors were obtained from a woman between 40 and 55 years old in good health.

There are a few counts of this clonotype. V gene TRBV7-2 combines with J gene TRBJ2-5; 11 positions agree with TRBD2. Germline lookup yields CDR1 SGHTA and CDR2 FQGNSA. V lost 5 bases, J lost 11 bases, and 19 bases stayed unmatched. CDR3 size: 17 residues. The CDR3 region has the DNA TGTGCCAGCAGCCGCCGAATTAGCGGGGGGGCCGGCAATGAGCAGTACTTC. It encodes CASSRRISGGAGNEQYF.

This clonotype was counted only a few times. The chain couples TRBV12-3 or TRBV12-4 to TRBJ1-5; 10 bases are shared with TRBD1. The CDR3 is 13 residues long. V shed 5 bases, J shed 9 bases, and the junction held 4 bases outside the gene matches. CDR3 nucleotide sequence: TGTGCCAGCAGTGCGGGACAGGGGTTGCCCCAGCATTTT. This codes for CASSAGQGLPQHF.

The DNA of the CDR3 is TGTGCCAGCAGCCAAGATGGGGGACAGAGACCCTCCTACGAGCAGTACTTC. It translates to CASSQDGGQRPSYEQYF. V gene TRBV4-2 combines with J gene TRBJ2-7; 7 nucleotides agree with TRBD1. The CDR3 extends over 17 amino acids. With V trimmed by 0 bases and J by 0 bases, 8 bases remained unmatched. Germline CDR1 reads LGHNA; CDR2 reads YNFKEQ.

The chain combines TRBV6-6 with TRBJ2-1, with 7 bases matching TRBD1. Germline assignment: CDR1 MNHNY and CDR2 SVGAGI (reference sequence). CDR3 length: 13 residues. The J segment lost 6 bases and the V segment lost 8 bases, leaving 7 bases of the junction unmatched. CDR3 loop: CASLKTGTNEQFF. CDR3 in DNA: TGTGCCAGCCTTAAGACAGGGACCAATGAGCAGTTCTTC.

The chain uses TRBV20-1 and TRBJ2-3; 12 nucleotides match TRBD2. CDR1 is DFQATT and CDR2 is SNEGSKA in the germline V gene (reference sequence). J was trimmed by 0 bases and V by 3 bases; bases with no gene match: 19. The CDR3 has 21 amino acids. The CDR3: CSASPLPTSGGFVISTDTQYF. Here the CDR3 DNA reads TGCAGTGCTAGTCCTCTCCCTACTAGCGGGGGGTTCGTCATAAGCACAGATACGCAGTATTTT.

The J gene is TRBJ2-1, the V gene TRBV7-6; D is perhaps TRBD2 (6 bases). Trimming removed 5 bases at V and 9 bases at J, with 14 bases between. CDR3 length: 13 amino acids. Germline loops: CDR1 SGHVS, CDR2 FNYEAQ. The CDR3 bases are TGTGCCAGCAGCCCGAGACTAGGTGGTGAGCAGTTCTTC. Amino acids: CASSPRLGGEQFF.

CDR3 protein: CASSWDRRYTYEQYF. In DNA, the CDR3 is TGTGCCAGCAGTTGGGACAGGCGGTATACCTACGAGCAGTACTTC. The chain employs TRBV28 and TRBJ2-7; 8 nucleotides match TRBD1. This CDR3 spans 15 amino acids. V shed 4 bases and J 2 bases; nucleotides not matched to a gene: 7. Germline V gene lookup returns CDR1 MDHEN and CDR2 SYDVKM.

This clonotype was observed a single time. CDR3 residues: CASSLVAGQGSSYNSPLHF. In DNA, the CDR3 is TGTGCCAGCAGCTTAGTTGCCGGACAAGGGAGCTCCTATAATTCACCCCTCCACTTT. This sequence joins TRBV7-2 and TRBJ1-6; D is possibly TRBD1 (5 bases). Germline V lookup: CDR1 SGHTA, CDR2 FQGNSA. This CDR3 has 19 amino acids. V dropped 1 base and J dropped 0 bases, with 16 bases sitting between them.

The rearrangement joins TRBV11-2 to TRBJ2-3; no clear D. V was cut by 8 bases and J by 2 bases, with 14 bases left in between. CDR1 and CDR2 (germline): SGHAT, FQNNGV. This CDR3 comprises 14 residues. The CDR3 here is CASRALVFTDTQYF. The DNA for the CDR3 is TGTGCCAGCCGCGCTCTGGTGTTCACAGATACGCAGTATTTT.

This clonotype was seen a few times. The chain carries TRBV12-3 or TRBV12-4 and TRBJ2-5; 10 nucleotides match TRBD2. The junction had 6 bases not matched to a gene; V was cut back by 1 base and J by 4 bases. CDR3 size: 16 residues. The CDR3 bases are TGTGCCAGCAGTTTAGTTGCTAGCGGGGGTCTAGAGACCCAGTACTTC. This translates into CASSLVASGGLETQYF.

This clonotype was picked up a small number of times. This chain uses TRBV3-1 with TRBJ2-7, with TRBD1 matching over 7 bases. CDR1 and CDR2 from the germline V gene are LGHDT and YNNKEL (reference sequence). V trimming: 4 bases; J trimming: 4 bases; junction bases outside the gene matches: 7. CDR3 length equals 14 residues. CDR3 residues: CASSLAGTVYEQYF. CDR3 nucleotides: TGTGCCAGCAGCCTAGCCGGGACAGTTTACGAGCAGTACTTC.